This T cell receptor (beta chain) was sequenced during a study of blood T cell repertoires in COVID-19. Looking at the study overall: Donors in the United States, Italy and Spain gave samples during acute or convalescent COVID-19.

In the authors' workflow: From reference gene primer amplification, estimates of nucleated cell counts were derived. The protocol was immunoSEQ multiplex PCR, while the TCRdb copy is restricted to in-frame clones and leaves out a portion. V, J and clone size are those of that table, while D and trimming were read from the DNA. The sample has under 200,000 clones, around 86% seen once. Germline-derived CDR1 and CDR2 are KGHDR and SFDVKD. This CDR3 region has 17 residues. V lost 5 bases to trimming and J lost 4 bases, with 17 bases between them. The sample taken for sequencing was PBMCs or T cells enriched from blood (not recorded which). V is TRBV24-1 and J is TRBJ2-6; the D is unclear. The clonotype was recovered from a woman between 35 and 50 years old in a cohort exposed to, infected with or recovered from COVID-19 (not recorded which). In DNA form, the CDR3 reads TGTGCCACCAGTGGGGCGCTCACCTCAGGAGGGGCCAACGTCCTGACTTTC. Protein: CATSGALTSGGANVLTF.